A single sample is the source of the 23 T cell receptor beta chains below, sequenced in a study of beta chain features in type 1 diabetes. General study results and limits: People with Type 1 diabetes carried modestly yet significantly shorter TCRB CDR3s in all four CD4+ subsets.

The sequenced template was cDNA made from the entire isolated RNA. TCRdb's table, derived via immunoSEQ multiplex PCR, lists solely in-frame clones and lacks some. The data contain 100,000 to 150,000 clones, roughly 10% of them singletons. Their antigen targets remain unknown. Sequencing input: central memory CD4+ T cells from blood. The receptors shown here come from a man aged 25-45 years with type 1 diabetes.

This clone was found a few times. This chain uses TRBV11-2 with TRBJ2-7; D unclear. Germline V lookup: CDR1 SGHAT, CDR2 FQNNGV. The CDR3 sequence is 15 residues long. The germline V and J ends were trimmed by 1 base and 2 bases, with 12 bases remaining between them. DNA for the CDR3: TGTGCCAGCAGCTTAGTTCTAGGAACAACCTACGAGCAGTACTTC. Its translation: CASSLVLGTTYEQYF.

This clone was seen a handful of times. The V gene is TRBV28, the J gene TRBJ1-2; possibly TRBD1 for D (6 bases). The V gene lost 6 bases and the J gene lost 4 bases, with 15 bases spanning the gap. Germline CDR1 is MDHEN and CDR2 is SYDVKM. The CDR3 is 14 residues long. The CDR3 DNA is TGTGCCAGCAGACTACAGGGAGGGGTCTATGGCTACACCTTC. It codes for CASRLQGGVYGYTF.

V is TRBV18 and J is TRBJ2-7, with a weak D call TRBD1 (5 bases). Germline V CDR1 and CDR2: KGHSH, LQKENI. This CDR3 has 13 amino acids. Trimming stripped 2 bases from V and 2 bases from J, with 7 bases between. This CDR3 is CASSPGAPYEQYF. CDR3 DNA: TGTGCCAGCTCACCAGGGGCCCCCTACGAGCAGTACTTC.

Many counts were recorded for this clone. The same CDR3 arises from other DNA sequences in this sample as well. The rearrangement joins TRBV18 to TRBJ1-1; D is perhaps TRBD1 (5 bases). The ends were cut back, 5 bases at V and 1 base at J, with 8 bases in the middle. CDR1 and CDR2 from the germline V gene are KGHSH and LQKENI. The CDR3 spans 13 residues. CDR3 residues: CASSVGENTEAFF. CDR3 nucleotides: TGTGCCAGCTCAGTAGGGGAGAACACTGAAGCTTTCTTT.

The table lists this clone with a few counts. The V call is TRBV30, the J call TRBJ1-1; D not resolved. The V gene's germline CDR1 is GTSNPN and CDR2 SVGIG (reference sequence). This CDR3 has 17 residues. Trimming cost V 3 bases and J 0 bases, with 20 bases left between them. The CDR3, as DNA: TGTGCCTGGAGGGATCCCCGAATTGGCGGGTTGAACACTGAAGCTTTCTTT. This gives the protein CAWRDPRIGGLNTEAFF.

The CDR3 here is CASSSRYEQYF. The CDR3 DNA is TGTGCCAGTAGTTCGAGGTACGAGCAGTACTTC. The genes are TRBV19 and TRBJ2-7; no definite D call. Germline loops: CDR1 LNHDA, CDR2 SQIVND (reference sequence). The V end lost 5 bases, the J end lost 4 bases, and 6 bases lay between the germline ends. There are 11 residues in the CDR3.

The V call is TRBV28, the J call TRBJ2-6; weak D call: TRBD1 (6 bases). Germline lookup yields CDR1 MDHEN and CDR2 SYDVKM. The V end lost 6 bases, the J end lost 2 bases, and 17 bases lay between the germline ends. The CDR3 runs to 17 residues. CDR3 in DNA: TGTGCCAGCAGGGGCCGACAGGTTAATCCTGGGGCCAACGTCCTGACTTTC. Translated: CASRGRQVNPGANVLTF.

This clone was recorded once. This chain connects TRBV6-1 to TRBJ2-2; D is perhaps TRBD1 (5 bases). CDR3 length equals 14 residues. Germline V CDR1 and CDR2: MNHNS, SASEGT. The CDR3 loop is CAARTVLGAGELFF. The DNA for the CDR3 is TGTGCGGCCAGGACGGTGCTTGGGGCAGGGGAGCTGTTTTTT.

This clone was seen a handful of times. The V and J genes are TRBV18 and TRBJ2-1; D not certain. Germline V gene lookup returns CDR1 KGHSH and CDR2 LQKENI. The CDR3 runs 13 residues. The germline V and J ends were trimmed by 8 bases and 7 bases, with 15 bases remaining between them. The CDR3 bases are TGTGCCAGCCGCGTTGGGCCGCTAAATGAGCAGTTCTTC. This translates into CASRVGPLNEQFF. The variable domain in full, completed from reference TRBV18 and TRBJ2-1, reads NAGVMQNPRHLVRRRGQEARLRCSPMKGHSHVYWYRQLPEEGLKFMVYLQKENIIDESGMPKERFSAEFPKEGPSILRIQQVVRGDSAAYFCASRVGPLNEQFFGPGTRLTVL.

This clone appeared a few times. CDR3 in DNA: TGTGCCAGCAGTGACGTCTCTGGGGCCAACGTCCTGACTTTC. Its protein product is CASSDVSGANVLTF. The chain joins TRBV2 to TRBJ2-6; D unclear. Germline loops: CDR1 SNHLY, CDR2 FYNNEI. The CDR3 has 14 residues. Trimming took 3 bases from V and 0 from J, leaving 3 bases between them.

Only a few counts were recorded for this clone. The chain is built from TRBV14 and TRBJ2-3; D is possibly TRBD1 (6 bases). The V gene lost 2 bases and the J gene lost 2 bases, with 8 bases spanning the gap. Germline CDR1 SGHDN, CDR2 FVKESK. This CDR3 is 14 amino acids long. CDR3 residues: CASSQPGDTDTQYF. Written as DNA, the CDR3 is TGTGCCAGCAGCCAACCAGGGGACACAGATACGCAGTATTTT.

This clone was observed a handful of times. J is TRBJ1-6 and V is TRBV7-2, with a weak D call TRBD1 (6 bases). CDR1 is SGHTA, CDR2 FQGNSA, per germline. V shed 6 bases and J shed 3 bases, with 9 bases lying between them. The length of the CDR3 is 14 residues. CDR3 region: CASSFRGYNSPLHF. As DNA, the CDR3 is TGTGCCAGCAGTTTCAGGGGCTATAATTCACCCCTCCACTTT.

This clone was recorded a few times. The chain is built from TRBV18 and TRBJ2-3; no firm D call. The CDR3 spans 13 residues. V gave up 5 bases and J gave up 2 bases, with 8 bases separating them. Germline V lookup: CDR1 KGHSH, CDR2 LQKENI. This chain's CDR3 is CASSRAHTDTQYF. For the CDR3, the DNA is TGTGCCAGCTCAAGAGCCCACACAGATACGCAGTATTTT. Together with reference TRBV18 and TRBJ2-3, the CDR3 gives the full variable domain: NAGVMQNPRHLVRRRGQEARLRCSPMKGHSHVYWYRQLPEEGLKFMVYLQKENIIDESGMPKERFSAEFPKEGPSILRIQQVVRGDSAAYFCASSRAHTDTQYFGPGTRLTVL.

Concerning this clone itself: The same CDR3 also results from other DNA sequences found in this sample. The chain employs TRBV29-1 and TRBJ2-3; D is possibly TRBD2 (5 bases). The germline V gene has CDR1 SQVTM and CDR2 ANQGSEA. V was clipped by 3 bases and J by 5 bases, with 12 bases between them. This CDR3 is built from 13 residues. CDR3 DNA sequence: TGCAGCGTTGACAAGAGGGCCGGAGATACGCAGTATTTT. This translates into CSVDKRAGDTQYF.

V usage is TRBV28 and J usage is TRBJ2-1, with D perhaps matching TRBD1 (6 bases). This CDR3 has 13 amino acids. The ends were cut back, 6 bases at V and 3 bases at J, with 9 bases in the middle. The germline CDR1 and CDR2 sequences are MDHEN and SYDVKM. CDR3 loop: CASRTGNYNEQFF. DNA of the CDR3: TGTGCCAGCAGGACAGGAAACTACAATGAGCAGTTCTTC.

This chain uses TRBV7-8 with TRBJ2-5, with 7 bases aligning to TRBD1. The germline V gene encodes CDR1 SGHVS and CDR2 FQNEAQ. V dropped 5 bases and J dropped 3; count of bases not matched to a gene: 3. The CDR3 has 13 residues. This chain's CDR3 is CASSEGQKETQYF. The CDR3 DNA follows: TGTGCCAGCAGCGAGGGACAGAAAGAGACCCAGTACTTC.

The CDR3 coding sequence is TGTGCCAGCAGTGAACTTATGAACACTGAAGCTTTCTTT. Its protein product is CASSELMNTEAFF. The V and J genes are TRBV2 and TRBJ1-1; D gene unclear. CDR1 is SNHLY and CDR2 is FYNNEI in the germline V gene. The CDR3 length is 13 residues. V dropped 2 bases and J dropped 0 bases, with 4 bases sitting between them.

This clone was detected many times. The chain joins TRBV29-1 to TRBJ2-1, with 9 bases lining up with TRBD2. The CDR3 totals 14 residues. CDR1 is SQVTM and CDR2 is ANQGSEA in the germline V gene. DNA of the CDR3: TGCGGCCTAACCCCTGGGACTAGCCACAATGAGCAGTTCTTC. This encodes CGLTPGTSHNEQFF.

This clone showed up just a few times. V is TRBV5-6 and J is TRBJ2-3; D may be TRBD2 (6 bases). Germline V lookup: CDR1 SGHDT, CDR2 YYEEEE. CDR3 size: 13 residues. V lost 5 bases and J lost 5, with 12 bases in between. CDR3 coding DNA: TGTGCCAGCAGTCCGACTAGTCGAGATACGCAGTATTTT. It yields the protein CASSPTSRDTQYF.

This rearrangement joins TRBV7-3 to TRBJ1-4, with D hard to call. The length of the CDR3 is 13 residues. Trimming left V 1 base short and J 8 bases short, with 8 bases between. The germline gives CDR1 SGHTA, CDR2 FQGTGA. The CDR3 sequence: CASSLRTGEKLFF. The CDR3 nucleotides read TGTGCCAGCAGCTTAAGGACGGGGGAAAAACTGTTTTTT.

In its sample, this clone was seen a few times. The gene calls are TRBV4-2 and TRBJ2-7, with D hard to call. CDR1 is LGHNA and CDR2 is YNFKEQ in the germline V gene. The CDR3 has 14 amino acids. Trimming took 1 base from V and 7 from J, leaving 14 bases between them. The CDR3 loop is CASSQGSGYGEQYF. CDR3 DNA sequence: TGTGCCAGCAGCCAAGGGTCAGGTTATGGAGAGCAGTACTTC.

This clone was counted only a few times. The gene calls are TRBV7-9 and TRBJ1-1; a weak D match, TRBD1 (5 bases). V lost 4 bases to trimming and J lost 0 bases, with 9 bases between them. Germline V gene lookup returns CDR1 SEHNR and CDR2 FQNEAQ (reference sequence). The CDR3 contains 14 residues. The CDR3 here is CASSSGGMNTEAFF. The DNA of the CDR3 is TGTGCCAGCAGCTCCGGGGGAATGAACACTGAAGCTTTCTTT.

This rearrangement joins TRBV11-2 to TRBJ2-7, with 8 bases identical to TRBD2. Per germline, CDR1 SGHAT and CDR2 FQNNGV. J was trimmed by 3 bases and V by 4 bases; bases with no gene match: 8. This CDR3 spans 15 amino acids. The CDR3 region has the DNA TGTGCCAGCAGCTCCGGGGGGGCGGCCATCTACGAGCAGTACTTC. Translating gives CASSSGGAAIYEQYF.